Listed here are 20 T cell receptor beta chains from one sample, sequenced in a study of radiation and T cells in renal cell carcinoma (dated by TCRdb to 2019 to 2021). The time point tag for this specimen amounts to: blood 4 weeks post-SBRT, at nephrectomy. The intended sense of this specimen's treatment or condition label: 15 Gy SBRT to primary tumor, nephrectomy 4 weeks later. Library preparation used the immunoSEQ multiplex PCR assay. This is the immuneACCESS table as TCRdb keeps it, with only in-frame sequences that have V and J called. A part of the clones is gone; compared with another copy, unresolved V genes explain less than half, and the rest is unexplained. This sample lists around 170,000 clones; about 88% were detected once. Approximately 10% of the sample is taken by the ten largest. Sequencing was performed on blood, taken from a patient whose treatment included radiotherapy and nephrectomy. These receptors originate from a woman between 45 and 60 years old with renal cell carcinoma.

This clone was detected once. The J gene is TRBJ2-5, the V gene TRBV6-1; D possibly corresponds to TRBD1 (6 bases). Per germline, CDR1 MNHNS and CDR2 SASEGT. V was cut by 4 bases and J by 5 bases, with 11 bases left in between. This CDR3 is built from 13 residues. In DNA, the CDR3 is TGTGCCAGCAGTGGTTCGAGGGGGGAGACCCAGTACTTC. Protein product: CASSGSRGETQYF.

On this clone: One end of the junction does not line up with germline, which may come from a read error. The V and J genes are TRBV5-5 and TRBJ1-1; 8 nucleotides match TRBD1. The CDR3 is 11 residues long. Germline V gene sequence: CDR1 SGHKS, CDR2 YYEKEE (reference sequence). The CDR3 nucleotides are TGTGCCAGCAGCTCGGTGGGGACAGGACCATTT. Translating it yields CASSSVGTGPF.

The rearrangement joins TRBV5-1 to TRBJ2-5, with 9 bases matching TRBD1. J lost 1 base, V lost 3 bases, and 7 bases had no gene match. The CDR3 loop spans 16 amino acids. Germline-derived CDR1 and CDR2 are SGHRS and YFSETQ. The CDR3 sequence: CASSSTGGNIQETQYF. The CDR3 nucleotides read TGCGCCAGCAGCTCGACAGGGGGGAATATCCAAGAGACCCAGTACTTC.

The chain is built from TRBV28 and TRBJ1-1; TRBD1 agrees at 7 bases. V was pared by 5 bases and J by 0 bases, with 6 bases of the junction left unmatched. CDR3 length: 15 amino acids. The V gene's germline CDR1 is MDHEN and CDR2 SYDVKM. The CDR3, as DNA: TGTGCCAGCAGTCCCCGGGGACAGTTGAACACTGAAGCTTTCTTT. Its translation is CASSPRGQLNTEAFF.

The chain couples TRBV5-6 to TRBJ1-1; D gene unclear. CDR1 is SGHDT and CDR2 is YYEEEE in the germline V gene. V was trimmed by 4 bases and J by 1 base, leaving 5 bases between them. The CDR3 covers 12 residues. CDR3 nucleotides: TGTGCCAGCAGCCATCCGAACACTGAAGCTTTCTTT. Translation gives CASSHPNTEAFF.

In its sample, this clone was seen once. The CDR3 DNA reads as TGTGCCAGCTCATCTTTCAGGGAGAACACTGAAGCTTTCTTT. Its translation: CASSSFRENTEAFF. The chain has TRBV18 and TRBJ1-1; D is possibly TRBD1 (5 bases). The V gene lost 5 bases and the J gene lost 1 base, with 11 bases spanning the gap. CDR1 is KGHSH and CDR2 is LQKENI in the germline V gene. The CDR3 spans 14 residues.

The chain carries TRBV5-7 and TRBJ1-3; D might be TRBD1 (5 bases). TRBV5-7 is an ORF for which the function is uncertain. The CDR3 totals 13 residues. Trimming left V 6 bases short and J 4 bases short, with 11 bases between. DNA of the CDR3: TGTGCCAGCACCCCTCGGACAGGAAACACCATATATTTT. Translated, it gives CASTPRTGNTIYF.

This clone has only one observation. The chain recombines TRBV7-8 with TRBJ1-6, with no clear D. The germline V and J ends were trimmed by 5 bases and 7 bases, with 9 bases remaining between them. Per the germline V gene, CDR1 is SGHVS and CDR2 is FQNEAQ. This CDR3 comprises 13 residues. CDR3 nucleotides: TGTGCCAGCAGCACTAGAGAAAATTCACCCCTCCACTTT. Translation gives CASSTRENSPLHF.

The chain employs TRBV10-3 and TRBJ2-7; D possibly corresponds to TRBD1 (5 bases). V lost 2 bases and J lost 7, with 6 bases in between. The CDR3 contains 11 residues. The germline V gene encodes CDR1 ENHRY and CDR2 SYGVKD. The CDR3 DNA is TGTGCCATCAGTGAGACAGGAGAGCAGTACTTC. Translated: CAISETGEQYF.

The chain carries TRBV7-2 and TRBJ1-2; 8 nucleotides line up with TRBD1. The germline gives CDR1 SGHTA, CDR2 FQGNSA. V shed 4 bases and J 0 bases; nucleotides not matched to a gene: 4. The CDR3 length is 15 residues. CDR3 sequence reads: CASSWTGPANYGYTF. CDR3 sequence (DNA): TGTGCCAGCAGCTGGACAGGGCCCGCTAACTATGGCTACACCTTC. Full variable domain (rest looked up from reference TRBV7-2 and TRBJ1-2): GAGVSQSPSNKVTEKGKDVELRCDPISGHTALYWYRQSLGQGLEFLIYFQGNSAPDKSGLPSDRFSAERTGGSVSTLTIQRTQQEDSAVYLCASSWTGPANYGYTFGSGTRLTVV.

J is TRBJ1-1 and V is TRBV2; no firm D call. Germline CDR1 is SNHLY and CDR2 is FYNNEI. The CDR3 is made up of 12 amino acids. Trimming shortened V by 7 bases and J by 4 bases, and 10 bases separated the two germline ends. Here the CDR3 reads CASNRESTEAFF. In DNA, the CDR3 is TGTGCCAGCAACCGGGAGAGCACTGAAGCTTTCTTT.

The chain is built from TRBV9 and TRBJ2-1; TRBD2 aligns across 7 bases. CDR3 length: 15 residues. The germline V gene encodes CDR1 SGDLS and CDR2 YYNGEE. The ends lost 4 bases at V and 8 bases at J; junction bases unmatched: 12. CDR3 region: CASSPHSAGVYEQFF. In nucleotides, the CDR3 is TGTGCCAGCAGCCCCCACTCGGCGGGGGTATATGAGCAGTTCTTC. The whole variable domain, filled in from reference TRBV9 and TRBJ2-1, reads DSGVTQTPKHLITATGQRVTLRCSPRSGDLSVYWYQQSLDQGLQFLIQYYNGEERAKGNILERFSAQQFPDLHSELNLSSLELGDSALYFCASSPHSAGVYEQFFGPGTRLTVL.

V is TRBV5-6 and J is TRBJ2-7; perhaps TRBD2 as D (7 bases). This CDR3 has 16 residues. Deletions cut 3 bases from V and 7 bases from J, with 23 bases between. Germline CDR1 SGHDT, CDR2 YYEEEE. The CDR3 coding sequence is TGTGCCAGCAGCTCGGGGGGCATTGTGGGAGCGCGGGAGCAGTACTTC. This encodes CASSSGGIVGAREQYF.

This chain joins TRBV5-1 and TRBJ2-4; 7 bases map to TRBD1. This CDR3 contains 16 residues. In germline, CDR1 is SGHRS, CDR2 YFSETQ. J lost 0 bases, V lost 0 bases, and 3 bases had no gene match. Here the CDR3 reads CASSLGTGIAKNIQYF. CDR3 in DNA: TGCGCCAGCAGCTTGGGGACAGGAATAGCCAAAAACATTCAGTACTTC.

The genes are TRBV9 and TRBJ2-7; 7 positions agree with TRBD2. The germline CDR1 and CDR2 sequences are SGDLS and YYNGEE. This CDR3 has 15 residues. V was pared by 0 bases and J by 3 bases, with 6 bases of the junction left unmatched. CDR3 residues: CASSVGGTTDYEQYF. Here the CDR3 DNA reads TGTGCCAGCAGCGTAGGGGGGACTACCGACTACGAGCAGTACTTC.

The V and J genes are TRBV9 and TRBJ1-1; 7 positions match TRBD1. The CDR3 covers 16 residues. Germline CDR1 and CDR2: SGDLS and YYNGEE. Germline trimming cut 4 bases from V and 1 base from J; bases unmatched to any gene: 10. CDR3 sequence (DNA): TGTGCCAGCAGCCAGACAGGGTGGGATGGGAACACTGAAGCTTTCTTT. Its protein is CASSQTGWDGNTEAFF.

The J gene is TRBJ2-7, the V gene TRBV13; D may be TRBD1 (6 bases). From germline, CDR1 is PRHDT and CDR2 FYEKMQ (reference sequence). The CDR3 extends over 15 amino acids. Trimming stripped 0 bases from V and 3 bases from J, with 12 bases between. In DNA, the CDR3 is TGTGCCAGCAGCTTAGGCCTTTTCAGGGGCTACGAGCAGTACTTC. Its protein product is CASSLGLFRGYEQYF.

The V gene is TRBV5-5, the J gene TRBJ2-1, with unresolved D. Germline V lookup: CDR1 SGHKS, CDR2 YYEKEE (reference sequence). The CDR3 spans 13 residues. The V end lost 1 base, the J end lost 6 bases, and 8 bases lay between the germline ends. CDR3 nucleotides: TGTGCCAGCAGCTTGATAGTGCCCAATGAGCAGTTCTTC. It yields the protein CASSLIVPNEQFF.

The chain joins TRBV5-6 to TRBJ1-1, with D perhaps matching TRBD1 (5 bases). Trimming stripped 3 bases from V and 13 bases from J, with 19 bases between. CDR1 is SGHDT, CDR2 YYEEEE, per germline. This CDR3 comprises 13 residues. CDR3 loop: CASSYTRGGAGFF. CDR3 nucleotides: TGTGCCAGCAGCTATACGCGGGGAGGGGCGGGTTTCTTT. The variable domain in full, with the rest retrieved from reference TRBV5-6 and TRBJ1-1, is DAGVTQSPTHLIKTRGQQVTLRCSPKSGHDTVSWYQQALGQGPQFIFQYYEEEERQRGNFPDRFSGHQFPNYSSELNVNALLLGDSALYLCASSYTRGGAGFFGQGTRLTVV.

This sequence joins TRBV19 and TRBJ1-2, with 9 bases aligning to TRBD1. The CDR3 contains 17 residues. The germline V gene has CDR1 LNHDA and CDR2 SQIVND (reference sequence). With V trimmed by 4 bases and J by 1 base, 10 bases remained unmatched. CDR3 amino acids: CASSSDRPGQGNYGYTF. As DNA, the CDR3 is TGTGCCAGTAGTAGCGACCGCCCGGGACAGGGTAACTATGGCTACACCTTC.